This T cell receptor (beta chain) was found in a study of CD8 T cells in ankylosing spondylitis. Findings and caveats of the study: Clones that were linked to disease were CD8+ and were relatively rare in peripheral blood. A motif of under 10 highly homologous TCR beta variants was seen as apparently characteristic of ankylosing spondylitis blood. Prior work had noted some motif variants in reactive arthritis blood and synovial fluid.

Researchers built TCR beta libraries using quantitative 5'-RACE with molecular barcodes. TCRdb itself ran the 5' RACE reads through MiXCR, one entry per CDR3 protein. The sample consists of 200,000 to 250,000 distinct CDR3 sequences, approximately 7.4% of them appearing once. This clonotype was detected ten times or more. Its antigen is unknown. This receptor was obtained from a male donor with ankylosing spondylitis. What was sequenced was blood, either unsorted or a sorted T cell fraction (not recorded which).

DNA for the CDR3: TGTGCCAGCAGCTTAGAGGCAATCACTGAAGCTTTCTTT. Protein product: CASSLEAITEAFF. This rearrangement joins TRBV11-2 to TRBJ1-1, with D uncertain. Deletions cut 0 bases from V and 4 bases from J, with 6 bases between. The germline gives CDR1 SGHAT, CDR2 FQNNGV. The CDR3 spans 13 residues.